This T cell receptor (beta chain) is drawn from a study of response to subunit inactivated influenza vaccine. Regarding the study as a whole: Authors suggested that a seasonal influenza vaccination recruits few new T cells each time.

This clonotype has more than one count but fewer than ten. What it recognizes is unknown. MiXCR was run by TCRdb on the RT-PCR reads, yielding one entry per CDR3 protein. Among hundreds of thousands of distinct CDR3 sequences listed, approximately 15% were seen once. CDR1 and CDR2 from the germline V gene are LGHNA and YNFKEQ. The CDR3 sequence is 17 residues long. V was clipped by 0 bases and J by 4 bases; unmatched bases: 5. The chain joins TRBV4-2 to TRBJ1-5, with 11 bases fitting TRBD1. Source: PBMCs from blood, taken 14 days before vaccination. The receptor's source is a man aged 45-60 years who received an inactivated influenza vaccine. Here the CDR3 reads CASSQDPGQGGNQPQHF. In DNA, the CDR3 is TGTGCCAGCAGCCAAGATCCGGGACAGGGGGGGAATCAGCCCCAGCATTTT.